The rows below give T cell receptor beta chains drawn from one sample of a study of blood T cell repertoires in COVID-19. The table came from immunoSEQ multiplex PCR; TCRdb's copy has only in-frame clones and leaves some out. The sample yields 250,000 to 300,000 clones, around 90% seen once. Sequences were obtained from PBMCs or T cells enriched from blood (not recorded which). These receptors all come from a woman between 40 and 50 years old who had recovered from COVID-19. The CDR3 runs from the conserved cysteine through the conserved F or W. The D gene is left open where the match is weak. Rows may omit the clone size; those that give it use once, few, many or a size class.

D gene	V gene	J gene	clone size	CDR3 protein	CDR3 DNA
.	TRBV3-1/TRBV3-2	TRBJ2-1	.	CASSGRVGSGIDNEQFF	TGTGCCAGCAGCGGACGTGTGGGTAGCGGAATCGACAATGAGCAGTTCTTC
TRBD1	TRBV19	TRBJ1-2	.	CASSIGQARYGYTF	TGTGCCAGTAGTATCGGACAGGCGAGGTATGGCTACACCTTC
.	TRBV23-1	TRBJ2-5	.	CASGQDLQGSLGETQYF	TGCGCCAGCGGGCAGGATCTACAGGGCTCTTTGGGAGAGACCCAGTACTTC
TRBD1	TRBV29-1	TRBJ1-4	once	CSVKLTGGGKLFF	TGCAGCGTCAAACTGACAGGGGGAGGAAAACTGTTTTTT
.	TRBV6-5	TRBJ2-7	.	CASSYSSDPWAYEQYF	TGTGCCAGCAGTTACTCGAGCGATCCCTGGGCCTACGAGCAGTACTTC
TRBD1	TRBV7-3	TRBJ2-2	.	CASRKTGVAGELFF	TGTGCCAGCAGGAAAACAGGGGTGGCCGGGGAGCTGTTTTTT
TRBD1	TRBV19	TRBJ1-2	once	CASRDSSNYGYTF	TGTGCCAGTCGGGACAGCTCCAACTATGGCTACACCTTC
TRBD1	TRBV5-1	TRBJ1-3	.	CASSPGQRVSGNTIYF	TGCGCCAGCAGCCCGGGACAGCGCGTCTCTGGAAACACCATATATTTT
TRBD2	TRBV5-1	TRBJ2-1	.	CASSFPTSDFYNEQFF	TGCGCCAGCAGCTTTCCGACTAGCGACTTTTACAATGAGCAGTTCTTC
.	TRBV5-4	TRBJ1-6	.	CASSFGSGENSPLHF	TGTGCCAGCAGCTTTGGGTCAGGGGAAAATTCACCCCTCCACTTT
TRBD1	TRBV27	TRBJ2-7	.	CASSLQTGGAEQYF	TGTGCCAGCAGTTTACAGACAGGGGGCGCCGAGCAGTACTTC
.	TRBV9	TRBJ1-2	.	CASSVSRAGDGYTF	TGTGCCAGCAGCGTATCCAGGGCAGGGGATGGCTACACCTTC
.	TRBV7-9	TRBJ2-7	.	CASEGFEQYF	TGTGCCAGTGAGGGTTTCGAGCAGTACTTC
.	TRBV10-1	TRBJ2-7	.	CASSESWGPSYEQYF	TGCGCCAGCAGTGAGTCGTGGGGCCCCTCCTACGAGCAGTACTTC
TRBD1	TRBV29-1	TRBJ1-4	.	CSVRGDSQQKLFF	TGCAGCGTCCGTGGGGACAGCCAGCAAAAACTGTTTTTT
TRBD2	TRBV29-1	TRBJ2-3	.	CSVAKAGGLGDTQYF	TGCAGCGTCGCAAAAGCGGGGGGGCTGGGAGATACGCAGTATTTT
TRBD1	TRBV10-2	TRBJ1-5	.	CASRSQGDQPQHF	TGCGCCAGCAGGTCCCAGGGGGATCAGCCCCAGCATTTT
.	TRBV18	TRBJ2-7	.	CASSPGGNEQYF	TGTGCCAGCTCACCAGGGGGGAACGAGCAGTACTTC
TRBD1	TRBV27	TRBJ1-1	.	CASSFLNRGRTEAFF	TGTGCCAGCAGTTTCTTAAACAGGGGGCGGACTGAAGCTTTCTTT
.	TRBV27	TRBJ2-2	.	CASRRLSQNAGELFF	TGTGCCAGCAGGAGGTTGAGTCAGAACGCCGGGGAGCTGTTTTTT
TRBD1	TRBV9	TRBJ1-1	.	CASSATGSGTEAFF	TGTGCCAGCAGCGCGACAGGGTCGGGCACTGAAGCTTTCTTT
.	TRBV7-9	TRBJ1-5	.	CASSKVGAWGSNQPQHF	TGTGCCAGCAGCAAAGTGGGGGCGTGGGGGAGCAATCAGCCCCAGCATTTT
.	TRBV9	TRBJ1-3	.	CASSARTGTGNTIYF	TGTGCCAGCAGCGCCCGAACAGGGACTGGAAACACCATATATTTT
TRBD1	TRBV9	TRBJ1-2	once	CASSATPGQGAHGYTF	TGTGCCAGCAGCGCCACCCCGGGACAGGGGGCTCACGGCTACACCTTC
.	TRBV4-3	TRBJ1-1	.	CASSRQTQNTEAFF	TGCGCCAGCAGCCGACAGACCCAGAACACTGAAGCTTTCTTT
TRBD2	TRBV5-4	TRBJ2-1	.	CASSNPRLAGDGQFF	TGTGCCAGCAGTAACCCTCGACTAGCGGGAGATGGGCAGTTCTTC